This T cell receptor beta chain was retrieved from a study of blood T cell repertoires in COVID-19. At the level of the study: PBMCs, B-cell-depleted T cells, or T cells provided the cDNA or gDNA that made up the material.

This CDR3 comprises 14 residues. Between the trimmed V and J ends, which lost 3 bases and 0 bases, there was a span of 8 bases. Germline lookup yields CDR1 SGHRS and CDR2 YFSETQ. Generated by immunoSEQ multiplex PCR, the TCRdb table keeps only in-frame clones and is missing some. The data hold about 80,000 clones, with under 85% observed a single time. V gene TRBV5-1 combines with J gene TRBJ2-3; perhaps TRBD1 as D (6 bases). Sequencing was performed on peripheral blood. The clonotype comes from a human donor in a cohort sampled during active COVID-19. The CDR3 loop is CASSYRDSTDTQYF. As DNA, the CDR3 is TGCGCCAGCAGCTACAGGGATAGCACAGATACGCAGTATTTT.